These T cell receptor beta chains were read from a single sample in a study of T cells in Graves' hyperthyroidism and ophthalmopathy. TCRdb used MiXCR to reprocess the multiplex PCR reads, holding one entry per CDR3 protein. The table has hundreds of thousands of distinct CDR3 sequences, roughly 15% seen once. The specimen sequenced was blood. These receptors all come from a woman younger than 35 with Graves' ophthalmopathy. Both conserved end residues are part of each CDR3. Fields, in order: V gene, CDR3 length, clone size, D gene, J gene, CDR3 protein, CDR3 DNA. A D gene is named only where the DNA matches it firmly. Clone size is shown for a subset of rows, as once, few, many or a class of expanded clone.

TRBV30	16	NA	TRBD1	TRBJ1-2	CAWIPKGDRGNYGYTF	TGTGCCTGGATCCCGAAGGGGGACAGGGGGAACTATGGCTACACCTTC
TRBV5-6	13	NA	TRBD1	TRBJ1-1	CASSSGTGPEAFF	TGTGCCAGCAGCTCCGGGACAGGACCCGAAGCTTTCTTT
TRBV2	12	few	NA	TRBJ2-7	CASTSSHYEQYF	TGTGCCAGCACTAGCTCGCACTACGAGCAGTACTTC
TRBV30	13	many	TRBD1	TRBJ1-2	CAHRDRTFYGYTF	TGTGCCCACCGGGACAGGACCTTCTATGGCTACACCTTC
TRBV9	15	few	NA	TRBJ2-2	CASSVSGGSTGELFF	TGTGCCAGCAGCGTATCCGGAGGGAGCACCGGGGAGCTGTTTTTT
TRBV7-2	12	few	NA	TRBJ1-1	CASSLVSSVAFF	TGTGCCAGCAGCTTAGTTTCGTCTGTCGCTTTCTTT
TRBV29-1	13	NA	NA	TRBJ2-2	CSVGDKNTGELFF	TGCAGCGTTGGGGACAAGAACACCGGGGAGCTGTTTTTT
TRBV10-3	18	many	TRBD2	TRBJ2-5	CAISERTSGTVKGETQYF	TGTGCCATCAGTGAGCGTACTAGCGGGACGGTTAAAGGAGAGACCCAGTACTTC
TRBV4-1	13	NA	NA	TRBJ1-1	CASSQDGGGEAFF	TGCGCCAGCAGCCAAGATGGGGGAGGTGAAGCTTTCTTT
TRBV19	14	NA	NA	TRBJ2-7	CASSIGGGAGEQYF	TGTGCCAGTAGTATAGGAGGGGGAGCGGGCGAGCAGTACTTC
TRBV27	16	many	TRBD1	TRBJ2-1	CASSFRRGQALNEQFF	TGTGCCAGCAGTTTCCGCCGGGGACAGGCTTTGAATGAGCAGTTCTTC